Listed below are T cell receptor beta chains from one sample, sequenced in a study of blood T cell repertoires in COVID-19. The data were produced by immunoSEQ multiplex PCR, yet TCRdb's version contains in-frame clones alone and is incomplete. The table records about 60,000 clones, about nine tenths of them present only once. Sample: peripheral blood. Receptor source: a man aged 55-75 years with acute or convalescent COVID-19. Both conserved end residues are part of each CDR3. A D gene is named only where the DNA matches it firmly. Size tells how often a clone was seen (once, few, many) or the class of an expanded clone, and some rows leave it out.

j_call: TRBJ1-5
clone_size: .
cdr3_length: 14
v_call: TRBV25-1
d_call: .
cdr3_nt: TGTGCCAGCAGGAACGGGGGGTGGGAGAAGCCCCAGCATTTT
cdr3_aa: CASRNGGWEKPQHF

j_call: TRBJ1-3
clone_size: .
cdr3_length: 15
v_call: TRBV18
d_call: .
cdr3_nt: TGTGCCAGCTCACAGCTACAGGGTAATGGAAACACCATATATTTT
cdr3_aa: CASSQLQGNGNTIYF

j_call: TRBJ2-1
clone_size: few
cdr3_length: 12
v_call: TRBV6-5
d_call: .
cdr3_nt: TGTGCCAGCCATACAGGGTTCAATGAGCAGTTCTTC
cdr3_aa: CASHTGFNEQFF

j_call: TRBJ2-7
clone_size: .
cdr3_length: 13
v_call: TRBV29-1
d_call: .
cdr3_nt: TGCAGCGCCCTTGGCCAGGTAACCTACGAGCAGTACTTC
cdr3_aa: CSALGQVTYEQYF

j_call: TRBJ2-5
clone_size: .
cdr3_length: 15
v_call: TRBV15
d_call: .
cdr3_nt: TGTGCCACCAGCATTGGCGGCGGGATTTTGCAGACCCAGTACTTC
cdr3_aa: CATSIGGGILQTQYF

j_call: TRBJ2-3
clone_size: .
cdr3_length: 15
v_call: TRBV6-6
d_call: TRBD1
cdr3_nt: TGTGCCAGCAGTTACGGGGCAGGGGGCGCAGATACGCAGTATTTT
cdr3_aa: CASSYGAGGADTQYF

j_call: TRBJ1-5
clone_size: few
cdr3_length: 15
v_call: TRBV7-8
d_call: .
cdr3_nt: TGTGCCAGCAGCTTAGCCCTAGGTAGCAATCAGCCCCAGCATTTT
cdr3_aa: CASSLALGSNQPQHF

j_call: TRBJ2-7
clone_size: once
cdr3_length: 16
v_call: TRBV21-1
d_call: .
cdr3_nt: TGTGCCAGCAGCAAAGAATGGAACAGGGCGGACTACGAGCAGTACTTC
cdr3_aa: CASSKEWNRADYEQYF

j_call: TRBJ2-3
clone_size: .
cdr3_length: 13
v_call: TRBV5-1
d_call: .
cdr3_nt: TGCGCCAGCAGACCGGGTGGAACAGATACGCAGTATTTT
cdr3_aa: CASRPGGTDTQYF

j_call: TRBJ1-1
clone_size: .
cdr3_length: 13
v_call: TRBV5-3
d_call: .
cdr3_nt: TGTGCCAGAAGCTCTCGGACCCGGAGGGATGCTTTCTTT
cdr3_aa: CARSSRTRRDAFF

j_call: TRBJ2-1
clone_size: .
cdr3_length: 14
v_call: TRBV6-5
d_call: TRBD1
cdr3_nt: TGTGCCAGCAGTAGGGACAGCGTTTACAATGAGCAGTTCTTC
cdr3_aa: CASSRDSVYNEQFF

j_call: TRBJ2-1
clone_size: .
cdr3_length: 17
v_call: TRBV7-9
d_call: TRBD2
cdr3_nt: TGTGCCAGCAGCTTTAGGTCGTTCGGGGCGGGAGCCGATGAGCAGTTCTTC
cdr3_aa: CASSFRSFGAGADEQFF

j_call: TRBJ2-2
clone_size: .
cdr3_length: 16
v_call: TRBV15
d_call: TRBD2
cdr3_nt: TGTGCCACCAGCTGGACTAGCGGGAGCAACACCGGGGAGCTGTTTTTT
cdr3_aa: CATSWTSGSNTGELFF

j_call: TRBJ1-6
clone_size: once
cdr3_length: 21
v_call: TRBV27
d_call: TRBD1
cdr3_nt: TGTGCCAGCAGTTTTACGTCCGCCTCGACAGGGGCGAGCTCCTATAATTCACCCCTCCACTTT
cdr3_aa: CASSFTSASTGASSYNSPLHF

j_call: TRBJ2-5
clone_size: .
cdr3_length: 17
v_call: TRBV28
d_call: TRBD1
cdr3_nt: TGTGCCAGCAGGTCGTACGGGACAGGGAGGGAGAAGGAGACCCAGTACTTC
cdr3_aa: CASRSYGTGREKETQYF

j_call: TRBJ1-1
clone_size: .
cdr3_length: 13
v_call: TRBV4-3
d_call: .
cdr3_nt: TGCGCCAGCAGCCAAGTGGGGGGGACTGAAGCTTTCTTT
cdr3_aa: CASSQVGGTEAFF

j_call: TRBJ2-3
clone_size: once
cdr3_length: 12
v_call: TRBV29-1
d_call: .
cdr3_nt: TGCAGCGTTGATTGGGGGCCAGATACGCAGTATTTT
cdr3_aa: CSVDWGPDTQYF

j_call: TRBJ2-2
clone_size: .
cdr3_length: 14
v_call: TRBV5-1
d_call: .
cdr3_nt: TGCGCCAGCAGCTCGGACAGAGACACCGGGGAGCTGTTTTTT
cdr3_aa: CASSSDRDTGELFF

j_call: TRBJ1-4
clone_size: .
cdr3_length: 17
v_call: TRBV7-2
d_call: TRBD1
cdr3_nt: TGTGCCAGCAGCCGGACAGGGGCCCTTGCAACTAATGAAAAACTGTTTTTT
cdr3_aa: CASSRTGALATNEKLFF

j_call: TRBJ1-1
clone_size: once
cdr3_length: 12
v_call: TRBV2
d_call: .
cdr3_nt: TGTGCCAGCACCAGGCAGAACACTGAAGCTTTCTTT
cdr3_aa: CASTRQNTEAFF

j_call: TRBJ2-1
clone_size: .
cdr3_length: 14
v_call: TRBV3-1/TRBV3-2
d_call: TRBD2
cdr3_nt: TGTGCCAGCAGCCCTCGCGGGAGTGCGAATGAGCAGTTCTTC
cdr3_aa: CASSPRGSANEQFF

j_call: TRBJ2-3
clone_size: .
cdr3_length: 15
v_call: TRBV5-6
d_call: .
cdr3_nt: TGTGCCAGCAGCTTTCTAGCGACAGCCACAGATACGCAGTATTTT
cdr3_aa: CASSFLATATDTQYF

j_call: TRBJ2-2
clone_size: .
cdr3_length: 14
v_call: TRBV7-3
d_call: .
cdr3_nt: TGTGCCAGCAGCAGGGGCGTTTTCACCGGGGAGCTGTTTTTT
cdr3_aa: CASSRGVFTGELFF

j_call: TRBJ1-1
clone_size: .
cdr3_length: 14
v_call: TRBV7-9
d_call: .
cdr3_nt: TGTGCCAGCAGCTTAGACGTAGGGGACACTGAAGCTTTCTTT
cdr3_aa: CASSLDVGDTEAFF

j_call: TRBJ2-7
clone_size: .
cdr3_length: 12
v_call: TRBV28
d_call: .
cdr3_nt: TGTGCCAGCAGACTAGCCGGAGGGGAGCAGTACTTC
cdr3_aa: CASRLAGGEQYF